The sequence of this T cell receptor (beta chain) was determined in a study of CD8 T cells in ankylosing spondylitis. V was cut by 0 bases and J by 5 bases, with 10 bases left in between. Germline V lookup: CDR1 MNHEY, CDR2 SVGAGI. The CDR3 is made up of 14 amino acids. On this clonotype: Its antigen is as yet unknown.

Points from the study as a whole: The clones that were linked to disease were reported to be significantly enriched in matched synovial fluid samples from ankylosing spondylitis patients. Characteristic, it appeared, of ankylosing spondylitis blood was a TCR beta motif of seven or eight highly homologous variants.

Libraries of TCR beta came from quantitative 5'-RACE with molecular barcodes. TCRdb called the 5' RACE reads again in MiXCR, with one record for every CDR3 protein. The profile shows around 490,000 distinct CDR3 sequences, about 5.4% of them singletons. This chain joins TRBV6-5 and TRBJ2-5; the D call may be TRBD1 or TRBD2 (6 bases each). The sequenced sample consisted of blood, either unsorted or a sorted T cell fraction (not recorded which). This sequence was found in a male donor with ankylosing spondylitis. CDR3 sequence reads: CASSYSWGAETQYF. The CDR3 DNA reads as TGTGCCAGCAGTTACTCGTGGGGGGCGGAGACCCAGTACTTC.